Listed here are 10 T cell receptor beta chains from one sample, sequenced in a study of cytomegalovirus exposure and HLA in healthy donors. PCR used 60 Vbeta primers and 13 Jbeta primers. Measured with immunoSEQ multiplex PCR; TCRdb has only the in-frame clones, and not every one. The sample shows around 150,000 clones, about 81% of them seen only once. Sequenced sample: PBMCs. The source of these receptors is a girl aged 5-17 years in good health and CMV-seropositive.

This chain links TRBV11-2 with TRBJ2-1, with 11 bases aligning to TRBD2. This CDR3 contains 15 residues. CDR1 SGHAT and CDR2 FQNNGV come from the germline V gene. Germline trimming cut 5 bases from V and 3 bases from J; bases unmatched to any gene: 3. The CDR3 spells CASSQGTSGYNEQFF. The CDR3 coding sequence is TGTGCCAGCAGCCAGGGGACTAGCGGCTACAATGAGCAGTTCTTC.

V and J are TRBV4-1 and TRBJ1-5; a possible D gene is TRBD1 (6 bases). V was trimmed by 4 bases and J by 3 bases, leaving 10 bases between them. The germline CDR1 and CDR2 sequences are MGHRA and YSYEKL. The CDR3 spans 14 residues. The CDR3 loop is CASSPGHFNQPQHF. CDR3 bases: TGCGCCAGCAGCCCGGGACATTTCAATCAGCCCCAGCATTTT.

The chain uses TRBV27 and TRBJ1-2, with TRBD1 identical over 7 bases. V lost 0 bases, J lost 4 bases, and 5 bases stayed unmatched. Germline CDR1 is MNHEY and CDR2 is SMNVEV (reference sequence). The CDR3 is made up of 15 amino acids. The CDR3 loop reads CASSLSFRGTYGYTF. CDR3 DNA sequence: TGTGCCAGCAGTTTATCGTTCAGGGGGACCTATGGCTACACCTTC.

V usage is TRBV27 and J usage is TRBJ1-1; 10 nucleotides line up with TRBD1. Germline V gives CDR1 MNHEY, CDR2 SMNVEV (reference sequence). V gave up 3 bases and J gave up 5 bases; unmatched junction bases: 6. The CDR3 has 15 residues. The CDR3 DNA follows: TGTGCCAGCAGTTTCGGGACAGGGGTTGATACTGAAGCTTTCTTT. Translated, it gives CASSFGTGVDTEAFF.

The rearrangement joins TRBV20-1 to TRBJ2-3; D not certain. Trimming stripped 5 bases from V and 6 bases from J, with 9 bases between. The CDR3 has 11 residues. In germline, CDR1 is DFQATT, CDR2 SNEGSKA (reference sequence). Here the CDR3 DNA reads TGCAGTGCTCAGTTGGAGGATACGCAGTATTTT. This encodes CSAQLEDTQYF.

This chain links TRBV4-1 with TRBJ2-1, with D perhaps matching TRBD2 (5 bases). Trimming left V 7 bases short and J 0 bases short, with 16 bases between. This CDR3 is 16 amino acids long. The germline V gene encodes CDR1 MGHRA and CDR2 YSYEKL. The CDR3 region is CASTPRGLSSYNEQFF. CDR3 nucleotides: TGCGCCAGCACCCCCCGTGGACTTAGCTCCTACAATGAGCAGTTCTTC.

This chain uses TRBV6-1 with TRBJ1-2; 7 nucleotides match TRBD1. Germline CDR1 reads MNHNS; CDR2 reads SASEGT. J gave up 8 bases and V 5 bases, and 8 bases lay outside the gene matches. The CDR3 is 13 residues long. CDR3 loop: CASSQGDRPGYTF. The CDR3 bases are TGTGCCAGCAGTCAGGGGGACAGACCCGGCTACACCTTC.

V is TRBV6-6 and J is TRBJ2-3, with TRBD1 matching over 12 bases. The V and J ends lost 6 bases and 4 bases, in that order; junction bases with no gene match: 5. The CDR3 extends over 15 amino acids. Germline V gene sequence: CDR1 MNHNY, CDR2 SVGAGI (reference sequence). The CDR3 nucleotides read TGTGCCAGCAGCCCGGGACAGGGGGCTGCAGATACGCAGTATTTT. Translated: CASSPGQGAADTQYF.

This clone was observed a handful of times. This rearrangement joins TRBV20-1 to TRBJ2-7; D call uncertain. The CDR3 length is 11 residues. The germline V gene has CDR1 DFQATT and CDR2 SNEGSKA (reference sequence). V gave up 6 bases and J gave up 3 bases, with 9 bases separating them. Written as DNA, the CDR3 is TGCAGTGCCCAGATCAACTACGAGCAGTACTTC. This sequence encodes CSAQINYEQYF.

This clone came up once. The chain employs TRBV5-1 and TRBJ2-7; 14 bases agree with TRBD2. The CDR3 is made up of 16 amino acids. In germline, CDR1 is SGHRS, CDR2 YFSETQ. Trimming removed 3 bases from V and 7 bases from J; junction bases left unmatched: 9. CDR3 amino acids: CASSSGGTSGRMEQYF. The CDR3 region has the DNA TGCGCCAGCAGCTCAGGAGGGACTAGCGGGAGAATGGAGCAGTACTTC.